The clone carrying this TCR beta chain turned up a few times. Its antigen is not known. This record comes from a study of spatial heterogeneity in lung cancer. Study results and limitations: Higher tumor mutation counts went along with higher counts of expanded intratumoral alpha and beta TCRs.

Time point specified: sample taken at primary tumor resection. No cells were sorted before sequencing. The whole RNA sequenced was extracted from tumor, nontumor lung or frozen PBMC. The CDR3 loop spans 12 amino acids. V lost 1 base to trimming and J lost 8 bases; unmatched junction nucleotides: 4. In germline, CDR1 is SQVTM, CDR2 ANQGSEA. TCRdb reprocessed the 5' RACE reads with MiXCR, giving one entry per CDR3 protein. This sample has about 27,000 distinct CDR3 sequences, with approximately 6.5% found just once. The origin of this receptor is a male donor with early-stage non-small cell lung cancer. This chain uses TRBV29-1 with TRBJ1-2; 7 positions match TRBD1. The material was lung tumor tissue, obtained at surgery. In DNA, the CDR3 is TGCAGCGTTGAAGTGGGACAGCGCGGCTACACCTTC. Its protein product is CSVEVGQRGYTF.